The clone carrying this TCR beta chain turned up a few times. These data originate in a study of blood T cell repertoires in COVID-19. V gave up 3 bases and J gave up 5 bases, with 13 bases separating them. Looked up from germline, CDR1 is LNHNV and CDR2 is YYDKDF (reference sequence). CDR3 length equals 14 residues. Here immunoSEQ multiplex PCR was the method, and the copy in TCRdb shows in-frame clones only, minus some. This sample has about 200,000 clones, with 84% found just once. This clonotype originated in a woman in her twenties or thirties who had been exposed to COVID-19. Sequenced sample: PBMCs or T cells enriched from blood (not recorded which). The chain recombines TRBV15 with TRBJ1-1; D is unresolved. This CDR3 is CATSSTSRETEAFF. CDR3 in DNA: TGTGCCACCAGCAGTACGTCAAGGGAGACTGAAGCTTTCTTT.